These 14 T cell receptor beta chains share one sample of origin, sequenced in a study of beta chain features in type 1 diabetes. Of the isolated RNA, all was reverse transcribed, and so the sequenced material was expressed TCRB transcripts. Assay used: immunoSEQ multiplex PCR; TCRdb lists only in-frame clones, some missing. This table holds 450,000 to 550,000 clones, 30% found once. Material: naive CD4+ T cells from blood. These receptors were collected from a man aged 18 to 30 in good health.

The rearrangement links TRBV15 to TRBJ2-7; no clear D gene. Between the trimmed V and J ends, which lost 0 bases and 6 bases, there was a span of 12 bases. This CDR3 has 14 amino acids. Looked up from germline, CDR1 is LNHNV and CDR2 is YYDKDF (reference sequence). The CDR3 reads CATSRDWASAEQYF. CDR3 coding DNA: TGTGCCACCAGCAGAGATTGGGCGTCCGCCGAGCAGTACTTC.

Notes on this clone: This CDR3 is also generated by other DNA sequences in the sample. The chain links TRBV30 to TRBJ1-3; D ambiguous. Germline V gene sequence: CDR1 GTSNPN, CDR2 SVGIG (reference sequence). The V end was cut by 0 bases, the J end by 0 bases, with 6 bases between. There are 14 residues in the CDR3. The DNA for the CDR3 is TGTGCCTGGAGTGTAGGGAACTCTGGAAACACCATATATTTT. Amino acid sequence: CAWSVGNSGNTIYF.

The chain uses TRBV30 and TRBJ1-1, with 8 bases lining up with TRBD1. The CDR3 sequence is 13 residues long. The germline CDR1 and CDR2 sequences are GTSNPN and SVGIG (reference sequence). With 1 base clipped from V and 6 bases from J, the junction kept 4 bases outside the gene matches. CDR3 DNA: TGTGCCTGGAGTGCAGACAGGGGCTCTGAAGCTTTCTTT. It yields the protein CAWSADRGSEAFF.

This clone was seen only a few times. The chain has TRBV29-1 and TRBJ2-7; TRBD2 matches 12 bases. This CDR3 contains 14 residues. Germline values: CDR1 SQVTM, CDR2 ANQGSEA. The J segment lost 2 bases and the V segment lost 6 bases, leaving 5 bases of the junction unmatched. The CDR3 nucleotides are TGCAGCGTGGCACTAGCGGGAGGTACCTACGAGCAGTACTTC. Its translation is CSVALAGGTYEQYF.

The chain has TRBV9 and TRBJ2-1, with D perhaps matching TRBD1 or TRBD2 (5 bases each). The CDR3 has 18 residues. V was shortened by 0 bases and J by 1 base, with 17 bases between the two germline ends. Per germline, CDR1 SGDLS and CDR2 YYNGEE. Here the CDR3 reads CASSVVIGGLRSYNEQFF. In DNA, the CDR3 is TGTGCCAGCAGCGTAGTGATTGGGGGATTACGATCCTACAATGAGCAGTTCTTC.

This chain links TRBV6-1 with TRBJ2-7; D remains ambiguous. CDR1 and CDR2 (germline): MNHNS, SASEGT. Trimming removed 1 base at V and 2 bases at J, with 12 bases between. The CDR3 length is 15 residues. CDR3 in amino acids: CASSEGRVEAYEQYF. CDR3 in DNA: TGTGCCAGCAGTGAAGGTCGGGTGGAAGCCTACGAGCAGTACTTC.

The rearrangement uses TRBV4-1 and TRBJ2-3; possible D gene TRBD2, 5 bases. The CDR3 runs 15 residues. V lost 6 bases, J lost 1 base, and 14 bases lay in between. CDR1 MGHRA and CDR2 YSYEKL come from the germline V gene. CDR3 residues: CASSRAGPGTDTQYF. CDR3 DNA sequence: TGCGCCAGCAGTCGTGCGGGCCCAGGCACAGATACGCAGTATTTT.

This clone was found a few times. The rearrangement links TRBV9 to TRBJ2-7; unclear D gene. Germline CDR1 is SGDLS and CDR2 is YYNGEE. The CDR3 covers 14 residues. V shed 0 bases and J shed 2 bases, with 9 bases lying between them. Written as DNA, the CDR3 is TGTGCCAGCAGCGTAGACTATGAGCCCTACGAGCAGTACTTC. Amino acid sequence: CASSVDYEPYEQYF.

This clone came up a few times. In DNA form, the CDR3 reads TGCAGCGTGGGTGGGAGGTACGCCGGCCTGAACACTGAAGCTTTCTTT. Protein sequence: CSVGGRYAGLNTEAFF. V gene TRBV29-1 combines with J gene TRBJ1-1; no clear D. This CDR3 has 16 amino acids. The V end was cut by 6 bases, the J end by 0 bases, with 20 bases between. Germline-derived CDR1 and CDR2 are SQVTM and ANQGSEA.

The table lists this clone with a count of one. The chain couples TRBV19 to TRBJ2-2; the D is unclear. CDR1 is LNHDA and CDR2 is SQIVND in the germline V gene (reference sequence). The CDR3 runs 13 residues. With 3 bases removed from V and 8 bases from J, the gap between germline ends came to 10 bases. The CDR3 region is CASSIVLGGELFF. For the CDR3, the DNA is TGTGCCAGTAGTATCGTCTTGGGAGGGGAGCTGTTTTTT.

The table lists this clone with a few counts. V is TRBV5-6 and J is TRBJ2-1, with D possibly matching TRBD1 (6 bases). CDR1 is SGHDT and CDR2 is YYEEEE in the germline V gene. Trimming took 4 bases from V and 4 from J, leaving 21 bases between them. CDR3 length equals 17 residues. Here the CDR3 reads CASSPDFGQKGYNEQFF. The CDR3, as DNA: TGTGCCAGCAGCCCGGACTTTGGACAGAAGGGTTACAATGAGCAGTTCTTC.

This clone was detected once. J is TRBJ1-5 and V is TRBV7-3; D possibly corresponds to TRBD1 (6 bases). CDR1 SGHTA and CDR2 FQGTGA come from the germline V gene. The CDR3 runs 15 residues. V was trimmed by 2 bases and J by 4 bases, leaving 12 bases between them. The CDR3 region has the DNA TGTGCCAGCAGCTTAGGTACAGGGCTAAATCAGCCCCAGCATTTT. Translated, it gives CASSLGTGLNQPQHF.

The chain recombines TRBV28 with TRBJ1-5, with D possibly TRBD1 on 6 matching bases. V lost 8 bases and J 0 bases, leaving 14 bases between the germline ends. Germline V lookup: CDR1 MDHEN, CDR2 SYDVKM. The CDR3 is 15 residues long. CDR3 amino acids: CASGLQGISNQPQHF. In DNA form, the CDR3 reads TGTGCCAGCGGCTTACAGGGTATTAGCAATCAGCCCCAGCATTTT.

This chain uses TRBV7-8 with TRBJ1-4; TRBD1 might be the D (5 bases). V was pared by 5 bases and J by 1 base, with 14 bases between. Germline CDR1 is SGHVS and CDR2 is FQNEAQ. CDR3 length: 16 amino acids. CDR3 in DNA: TGTGCCAGCAGCCAAGGGGTGCAGGGAACTAATGAAAAACTGTTTTTT. Translated: CASSQGVQGTNEKLFF.